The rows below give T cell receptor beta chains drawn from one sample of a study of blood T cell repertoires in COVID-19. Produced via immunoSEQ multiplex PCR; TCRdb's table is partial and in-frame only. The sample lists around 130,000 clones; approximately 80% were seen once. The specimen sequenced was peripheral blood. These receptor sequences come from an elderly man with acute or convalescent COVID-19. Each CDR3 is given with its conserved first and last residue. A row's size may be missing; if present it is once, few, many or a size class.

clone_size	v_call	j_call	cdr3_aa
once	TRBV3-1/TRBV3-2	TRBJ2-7	CASSQTGGYLYEQYF
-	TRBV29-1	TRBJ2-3	CSVGGVSTDTQYF
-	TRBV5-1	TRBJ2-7	CASSAGTGWYEQYF
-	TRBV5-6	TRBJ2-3	CASTLDGRAQYF
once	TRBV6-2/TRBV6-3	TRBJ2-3	CASSQTRRTDTQYF
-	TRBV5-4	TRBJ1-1	CASSLARAMNTEAFF
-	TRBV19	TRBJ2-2	CASSPLDRGQTGELFF
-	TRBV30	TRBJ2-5	CAWSVPARSAGETQYF
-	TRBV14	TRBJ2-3	CASSQDKGSRTDTQYF
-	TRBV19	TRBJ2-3	CASSTQGRLSDTQYF
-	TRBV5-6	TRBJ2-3	CASSILAGVRDTQYF
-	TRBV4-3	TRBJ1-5	CASSHETGNQPQHF
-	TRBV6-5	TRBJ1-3	CASISRGTPGNTIYF
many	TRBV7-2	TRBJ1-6	CASGPGLTNSPLHF
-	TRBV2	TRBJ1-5	CASSKTGSSNQPQHF